This is a list of T cell receptor beta chains from one sample in a study of T cell responses to AZD1222 COVID-19 vaccine. Libraries were prepared by immunoSEQ multiplex PCR; TCRdb keeps only in-frame clonotypes and omits some of them. The sample records approximately 150,000 clones, 80% to 95% being singletons. The material sequenced was peripheral blood, taken 28 days after the second AZD1222 dose. The origin of the receptors is an adult who received the AZD1222 COVID-19 vaccine. CDR3s include the opening cysteine and the closing phenylalanine or tryptophan. D genes are given only for firm matches. A clone size is listed for some rows: how often the clone was seen (once, few, many), or a class if it is expanded.

TGTGCCAGCAGCCAAGTTAGCGGGTACCAAGAGACCCAGTACTTC	CASSQVSGYQETQYF	NA	TRBD2	TRBV14	TRBJ2-5
TGTGCCTGGGAGCGGGACGGTCAGACTGAAGCTTTCTTT	CAWERDGQTEAFF	few	NA	TRBV30	TRBJ1-1
TGTGCCACCCAGGCCGCGGACAGGGGAAACTATGGCTACACCTTC	CATQAADRGNYGYTF	NA	TRBD1	TRBV6-5	TRBJ1-2
TGTGCCAGCAGCCCCAGGCCCCCTGCAGAAGCTTTCTTT	CASSPRPPAEAFF	NA	NA	TRBV6-5	TRBJ1-1
TGTGCCAGCTCACCACGGGCTAGCGGGAGGAGGAGTCAAGAGACCCAGTACTTC	CASSPRASGRRSQETQYF	NA	TRBD2	TRBV18	TRBJ2-5
TGTGCCAGCAGTGAAGCGAGCGGGGGGGTAGAGACCCAGTACTTC	CASSEASGGVETQYF	medium-sized	TRBD2	TRBV6-1	TRBJ2-5
TGTGCCAGCTCCGACGGGCTCTATGGCTACACCTTC	CASSDGLYGYTF	NA	NA	TRBV5-6	TRBJ1-2
TGTGCCAGCAGCCAAGTTCGAGATTCACCCCTCCACTTT	CASSQVRDSPLHF	NA	NA	TRBV3-1/TRBV3-2	TRBJ1-6
TGTGCCAGCAGCTTAAAAGTACCGGGACAGGGGAATGAAAAACTGTTTTTT	CASSLKVPGQGNEKLFF	NA	TRBD1	TRBV7-8	TRBJ1-4
TGCGCCAGCAGCTTGCGGGGGTCTGGGGCCAACGTCCTGACTTTC	CASSLRGSGANVLTF	NA	NA	TRBV5-1	TRBJ2-6
TGCGCCAGCAGCCCGGACAGGTTGCCTGAAGCTTTCTTT	CASSPDRLPEAFF	NA	TRBD1	TRBV5-1	TRBJ1-1
TGTGCCAGCAGTTTGCTGAGCACTGAAGCTTTCTTT	CASSLLSTEAFF	NA	NA	TRBV12-3/TRBV12-4	TRBJ1-1
TGTGCCAGTAGTGATCCCGGGCAGGGAAGCAATCAGCCCCAGCATTTT	CASSDPGQGSNQPQHF	once	NA	TRBV19	TRBJ1-5
TGTGCCAGCAGTGAAGTGGGGGACAGCGTCGGCGGTGGCTACACCTTC	CASSEVGDSVGGGYTF	NA	TRBD1	TRBV6-1	TRBJ1-2
TGTGCCACCAGCCCTGGGACTAATGAAAAACTGTTTTTT	CATSPGTNEKLFF	NA	NA	TRBV6-6	TRBJ1-4
TGTGCCAGTAGTGCGGGGGCCCCCTACGAGCAGTACTTC	CASSAGAPYEQYF	NA	NA	TRBV19	TRBJ2-7
TGTGCCAGCAGCCAAGGGGGAGGCAATTCACCCCTCCACTTT	CASSQGGGNSPLHF	NA	NA	TRBV3-1/TRBV3-2	TRBJ1-6
TGTGCCAGCAGCTTACCGGGGGGCTATGGCTACACCTTC	CASSLPGGYGYTF	NA	NA	TRBV11-3	TRBJ1-2
TGTGCCAGCAGCCGGGACCCGCCCCCCCAAGAGACCCAGTACTTC	CASSRDPPPQETQYF	NA	NA	TRBV5-4	TRBJ2-5
TGTGCCAGCGTCTTCCAGGGTACCGGGGAGCTGTTTTTT	CASVFQGTGELFF	NA	NA	TRBV12-3/TRBV12-4	TRBJ2-2
TGTGCCAGCAGCAGGCCCCCGGGGGTCTACGAGCAGTACTTC	CASSRPPGVYEQYF	NA	NA	TRBV7-9	TRBJ2-7
TGTGCCAGCAGACCCCGGCCAGTGTACCAAGAGACCCAGTACTTC	CASRPRPVYQETQYF	NA	NA	TRBV2	TRBJ2-5
TGCGCCAGCAGCTCCGGGGGAGGTCCCAATGAGCAGTTCTTC	CASSSGGGPNEQFF	NA	NA	TRBV5-1	TRBJ2-1
TGCGCCAGCAGTGAGTCGGTGGGGTACACTGAAGCTTTCTTT	CASSESVGYTEAFF	NA	NA	TRBV10-1	TRBJ1-1
TGTGCCAGCAGTTCCCCTTCTAGCGGGGGGGCCCAAGAGACCCAGTACTTC	CASSSPSSGGAQETQYF	NA	TRBD2	TRBV28	TRBJ2-5
TGTGCCAGCAGCTCGGGACAGAAATTTTACTACACCTTC	CASSSGQKFYYTF	NA	TRBD1	TRBV3-1/TRBV3-2	TRBJ1-2
TGTGCCACCAGTGGTAAAGAGACATTGAACACTGAAGCTTTCTTT	CATSGKETLNTEAFF	NA	NA	TRBV24-1	TRBJ1-1
TGTGCCAGCAGCCAGCGACAGGCGGATAATTCACCCCTCCACTTT	CASSQRQADNSPLHF	NA	NA	TRBV7-6	TRBJ1-6
TGTGCCTGGGTTCCTCTTACAGGGTCCTCCACTCCCTCCTTT	CAWVPLTGSSTPSF	NA	NA	TRBV30	TRBJ1-1
TGTGCCAGCAGCTTGGGACAGGGGGCTATTGAAGCTTTCTTT	CASSLGQGAIEAFF	NA	TRBD1	TRBV7-2	TRBJ1-1
TGTGCCAGCAGTTACTCCCGCGAGGGCTACACCTTC	CASSYSREGYTF	NA	NA	TRBV6-6	TRBJ1-2
TGTGCCTGGACCCACCGGACAGGGTGGGGTGGAAACACCATATATTTT	CAWTHRTGWGGNTIYF	NA	TRBD1	TRBV30	TRBJ1-3
TGCAGCGTTCAAATCACGACTAGCTTCTACAATGAGCAGTTCTTC	CSVQITTSFYNEQFF	few	TRBD2	TRBV29-1	TRBJ2-1
TGTGCCAGCTCACCACCCTACGGAAACACCATATATTTT	CASSPPYGNTIYF	NA	NA	TRBV18	TRBJ1-3
TGTGCCAGTAGTATAGCGGGGACTAGCGGAGCGGAGACCCAGTACTTC	CASSIAGTSGAETQYF	NA	TRBD2	TRBV19	TRBJ2-5
TGTGCCAGTAGTATCCCCCGGAGCACAGATACGCAGTATTTT	CASSIPRSTDTQYF	NA	NA	TRBV19	TRBJ2-3
TGTGCCAGTAGTCCCCGGGACAGGGTTGGTGAAGCTTTCTTT	CASSPRDRVGEAFF	NA	TRBD1	TRBV19	TRBJ1-1
TGTGCCAGCAGCTATGACAGGGCTAACTATGGCTACACCTTC	CASSYDRANYGYTF	NA	TRBD1	TRBV7-2	TRBJ1-2